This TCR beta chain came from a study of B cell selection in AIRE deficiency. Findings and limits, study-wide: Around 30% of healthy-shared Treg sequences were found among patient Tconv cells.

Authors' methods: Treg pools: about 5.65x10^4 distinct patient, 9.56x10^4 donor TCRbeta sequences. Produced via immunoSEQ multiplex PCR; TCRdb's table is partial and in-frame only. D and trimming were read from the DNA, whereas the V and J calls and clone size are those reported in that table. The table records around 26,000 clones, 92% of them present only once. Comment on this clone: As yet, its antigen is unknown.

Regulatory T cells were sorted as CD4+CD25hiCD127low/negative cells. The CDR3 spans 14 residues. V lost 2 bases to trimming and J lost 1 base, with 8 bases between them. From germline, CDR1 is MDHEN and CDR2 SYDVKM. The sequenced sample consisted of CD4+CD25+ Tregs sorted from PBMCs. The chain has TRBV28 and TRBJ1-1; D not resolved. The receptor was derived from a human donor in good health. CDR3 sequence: CASSLTSPNTEAFF. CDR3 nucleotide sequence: TGTGCCAGCAGTTTAACATCCCCGAACACTGAAGCTTTCTTT. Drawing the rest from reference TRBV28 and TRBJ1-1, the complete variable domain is DVKVTQSSRYLVKRTGEKVFLECVQDMDHENMFWYRQDPGLGLRLIYFSYDVKMKEKGDIPEGYSVSREKKERFSLILESASTNQTSMYLCASSLTSPNTEAFFGQGTRLTVV.